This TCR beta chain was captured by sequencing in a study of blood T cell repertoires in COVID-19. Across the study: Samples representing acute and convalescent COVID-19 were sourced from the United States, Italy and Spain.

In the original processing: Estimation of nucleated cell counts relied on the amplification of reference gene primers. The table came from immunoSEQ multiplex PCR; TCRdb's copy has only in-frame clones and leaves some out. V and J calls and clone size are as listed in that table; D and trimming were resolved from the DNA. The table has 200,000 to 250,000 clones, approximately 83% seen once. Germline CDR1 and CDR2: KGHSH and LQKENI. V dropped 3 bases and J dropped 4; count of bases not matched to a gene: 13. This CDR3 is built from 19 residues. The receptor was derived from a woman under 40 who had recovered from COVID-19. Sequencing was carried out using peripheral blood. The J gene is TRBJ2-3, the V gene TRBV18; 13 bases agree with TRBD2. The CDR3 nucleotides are TGTGCCAGCTCACCTTTGGAACTAGCGGGGGGGCATCGGGCAGATACGCAGTATTTT. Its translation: CASSPLELAGGHRADTQYF.